The T cell receptor beta chain under discussion was sequenced for a study of primary melanoma T cells and metastatic recurrence (dated by TCRdb to about 2020). In the study overall: The cohort consisted of just under 200 primary melanomas of stage T2 to T4, each more than 1 mm thick. The T-cell fraction measured by TCR beta sequencing was compared against progression-free survival as the clinical outcome. The sequencing-derived T-cell fraction was compared with histopathological grading of tumor-infiltrating lymphocytes. The study examined whether T-cell fraction and T-cell repertoire clonality in primary melanoma tumors predicted patient outcome.

Of note for this clone: Its antigen is unknown. Per-base quality was not reported, and no clone a single base away is much larger than it.

Patients had primary melanoma that had been surgically resected and was considered potentially curable but at risk of metastatic recurrence. On the study overall, not on this receptor specifically: Regardless of nodal disease, mitotic rate or ulceration status, a T-cell fraction above 20% appeared to be protective. Progression-free survival prediction was reportedly improved more by adding T-cell fraction to tumor thickness than by adding any other histopathological variable. The tumor T-cell fraction reportedly predicted progression-free survival independently of thickness, ulceration, mitotic rate and age. The authors framed an effective T-cell-mediated antitumor response in primary melanoma only as a suggestion, not a demonstrated mechanism.

The library was prepared using the immunoSEQ multiplex PCR assay. Primary melanoma tumor tissue underwent high-throughput sequencing of the T-cell receptor beta chain. On the study's bioinformatics: The repertoire analyses covered TCRB CDR3 sharing between samples and the distribution of insertions and deletions. The predictive value of the T-cell fraction was ranked against histopathological variables by a gradient-boosted model. TCRdb mirrors the immuneACCESS table, restricted to in-frame sequences. Some clones are absent from its copies; in checked studies, under half trace to an unresolved V gene, and the reason for the others is unknown. V and J calls plus clone size are reproduced from that table; the DNA served to infer D and trimming. A total of 3,000 to 4,000 clones appear in this sample, roughly 82% of them only once. The ten largest account for around 20% of the sample. Clipping removes 2 bases from V and 6 bases from J, with 11 as the unmatched junction base count. From the cysteine through the phenylalanine, the CDR3 covers 17 amino acids. Only CDR3 DNA is held: 51 bases, read in frame from base 1. CDR1 and CDR2 are drawn from the germline V gene: MNHGY, SAAAGT.

The specimen was melanoma tumor tissue. Recombination connected TRBV6-8 to TRBJ1-5; TRBD1 aligns with 9 central bases. The receptor was derived from a human donor with melanoma. The CDR3 sequence is CASSYTEGWTGVQPQHF. The base sequence is TGTGCCAGCAGTTACACGGAAGGCTGGACAGGGGTTCAGCCCCAGCATTTT.